The entry that follows covers one TCR beta chain sequence. Antigen unknown. The sample is drawn from a study of T cells in Graves' hyperthyroidism and ophthalmopathy. General study results and limits: Blood also contained most expanded thyroid clonotypes above 0.001.

These patients, aged 18 to 65, had recently diagnosed hyperthyroidism lasting under 2 months. Pregnant or lactating patients were excluded, as were those with uncontrolled infection or other autoimmune disease. The PBMCs were taken from less than 11 ml of fresh peripheral blood. TCR beta CDR3 sequences were amplified from RNA transcripts. A first-round RT-PCR of the TCR CDR3 used the HTBI primer set. In TCRdb, the multiplex PCR reads were re-called with MiXCR into one record per CDR3 protein. Among about 360,000 distinct CDR3 sequences listed, roughly 13% were seen once. Germline V lookup: CDR1 LNHDA, CDR2 SQIVND (reference sequence). V was pared by 10 bases and J by 3 bases, with 7 bases of the junction left unmatched. CDR3 size: 14 residues.

This receptor was taken from a woman aged 18-29 years with Graves' hyperthyroidism. Input material: blood. The chain joins TRBV19 to TRBJ2-2, with TRBD2 identical over 8 bases. CDR3: CATREGSHTGELFF. The DNA of the CDR3 is TGTGCCACCCGGGAGGGGTCGCACACCGGGGAGCTGTTTTTT. Variable domain in full (rest from reference TRBV19 and TRBJ2-2): DGGITQSPKYLFRKEGQNVTLSCEQNLNHDAMYWYRQDPGQGLRLIYYSQIVNDFQKGDIAEGYSVSREKKESFPLTVTSAQKNPTAFYLCATREGSHTGELFFGEGSRLTVL.